This TCR beta chain is drawn from a study of liver allograft versus peripheral blood T cells. At the level of the study: Comparative analysis was performed on T cell receptor repertoires from transplanted livers and from recipients' peripheral blood.

TCRdb re-analysed the reads in MiXCR, keeping a single row per CDR3 protein. This table has 5,500 to 7,500 distinct CDR3 sequences, approximately 15% appearing once. Broader study findings: Inside liver allografts, T cell receptor repertoires reportedly diverged from the repertoires found in peripheral blood.

In its sample, this clonotype is medium-sized. Its antigen is not known. This CDR3 spans 14 amino acids. Germline V gene lookup returns CDR1 SGHDT and CDR2 YYEEEE. V lost 4 bases and J lost 5, with 10 bases in between. The chain couples TRBV5-6 to TRBJ1-6, with D uncertain. This TCR was recovered from a human patient who had a liver transplant. Some T cells here may be from the graft donor. CDR3 in DNA: TGTGCCAGCAGCCCCGTCTCGAATAATTCACCCCTCCACTTT. Translating gives CASSPVSNNSPLHF. Using reference TRBV5-6 and TRBJ1-6 for the parts outside the CDR3, the full variable domain is DAGVTQSPTHLIKTRGQQVTLRCSPKSGHDTVSWYQQALGQGPQFIFQYYEEEERQRGNFPDRFSGHQFPNYSSELNVNALLLGDSALYLCASSPVSNNSPLHFGNGTRLTVT.